One TCR beta chain is described in this entry. Its antigen is not identified. The data were obtained in a study of EBV T-cell therapy then PD-1 blockade in nasopharyngeal carcinoma. CDR3 length: 17 amino acids. Trimming shortened V by 3 bases and J by 1 base, and 17 bases separated the two germline ends. CDR1 and CDR2 from the germline V gene are MGHRA and YSYEKL. The assay was immunoSEQ multiplex PCR, and TCRdb's table has in-frame clones only and misses some. This sample has about 20,000 clones, with around four fifths found just once. Specified time point: 266 days after commencement of treatment, after nivolumab therapy. Sample treatment: AdE1-LMPpoly-expanded autologous EBV-specific T-cell therapy followed by anti-PD-1 nivolumab.

Material: CD8+ T cells from blood, obtained at approximately day 260 from a patient whose treatment included autologous EBV-specific T cells and nivolumab. The rearrangement uses TRBV4-1 and TRBJ2-3, with a possible D match to TRBD2 (7 bases). The clonotype was recovered from a man aged 35 to 55 with nasopharyngeal carcinoma. The DNA of the CDR3 is TGCGCCAGCAGCCAGACCGGGGGGCGATTCGGCACAGATACGCAGTATTTT. Translated: CASSQTGGRFGTDTQYF.